This T cell receptor (beta chain) was identified in a study of blood T cells in healthy people across ages. A J-beta primer mix and a sample-barcoded 5' primer were used in a second PCR of roughly 6 to 12 cycles. TCRdb independently ran MiXCR on the 5' RACE reads; one entry per CDR3 protein. The sample has some 1 million distinct CDR3 sequences; under 55% are singletons. Overall study results and limits: Naive T cell percentage and TCR beta diversity correlated strongly.

Details on this clonotype: Antigen unknown.

Germline values: CDR1 LGHNT, CDR2 FRNRAP. The CDR3 is made up of 14 amino acids. V was pared by 6 bases and J by 4 bases, with 7 bases of the junction left unmatched. This TCR derives from a woman aged 55-70 years in good health. The rearrangement joins TRBV12-5 to TRBJ1-2; 8 positions agree with TRBD1. Sequencing was performed on blood. The CDR3 sequence is CASGLTGVIYGYTF. The CDR3 coding sequence is TGTGCTAGTGGCCTGACAGGGGTGATCTATGGCTACACCTTC.